The following is a TCR beta chain sequence with its context. The treatment here: roughly 20 received Ad26.COV2.S at low or high dose, single or two shots; about 5 received placebo; per-sample allocation not given. After the first vaccine or placebo injection, samples were drawn on day 63. The protocol was immunoSEQ multiplex PCR, while the TCRdb copy is restricted to in-frame clones and leaves out a portion. Of about 350,000 clones detected, about 88% appear once; the ten largest clones hold approximately 5.9%. This sample is part of a study of Ad26.COV2.S vaccination and SARS-CoV-2 variants. The V end lost 2 bases, the J end lost 9 bases, and 15 bases lay between the germline ends. This CDR3 has 14 residues. Germline values: CDR1 MNHEY, CDR2 SMNVEV (reference sequence).

This clonotype originated in a person between 18 and 59 years old who received the Ad26.COV2.S COVID-19 vaccine or a placebo. V usage is TRBV27 and J usage is TRBJ2-3; a weak D match, TRBD1 (6 bases). The sequences come from peripheral blood, collected in a trial of Ad26.COV2.S vaccine versus placebo. The CDR3: CASSLTRYQGTQYF. The DNA of the CDR3 is TGTGCCAGCAGTTTAACCCGGTACCAGGGGACGCAGTATTTT.